This T cell receptor beta chain was observed in a study of T-cell memory formation after mild COVID-19. Study context: The TCR clusters were mostly specific to one donor. Study-wide findings and caveats: Cross-reactive memory seemingly joined, as some responding clones were found in pre-infection memory.

About this clonotype itself: The antigen remains unidentified.

CDR1 is LGHNT and CDR2 is FRNRAP in the germline V gene. This CDR3 spans 18 amino acids. V dropped 0 bases and J dropped 0 bases, with 17 bases sitting between them. TCR alpha and TCR beta cDNA libraries carrying sample barcodes and UMIs were produced by 5'RACE using constant-segment primers. TCRdb re-called the 5' RACE reads through MiXCR, storing one row per CDR3 protein. The sample contains roughly 190,000 distinct CDR3 sequences, 25% to 35% of which appear only once. The sequencing input was PBMCs or a T cell subset sorted from them (not recorded which). The origin of this receptor is an adult woman who had mild COVID-19 (a few samples of this study predate the infection). Cell type and time point are not known. The chain is built from TRBV12-5 and TRBJ1-2; D is ambiguous. As DNA, the CDR3 is TGTGCTAGTGGTTTGGTAATCGGTAGACTCGCCTCTAACTATGGCTACACCTTC. Translated: CASGLVIGRLASNYGYTF.